Below, 27 T cell receptor beta chains from the same sample are listed, as sequenced in a study of cytomegalovirus exposure and HLA in healthy donors. 13 Jbeta primers and 60 Vbeta primers were used for the PCR. The method was immunoSEQ multiplex PCR; TCRdb's version includes in-frame clones alone and lacks a portion of them. The listing records some 82,000 clones. Sample: PBMCs. These receptors all stem from a woman aged 25 to 45 in good health and CMV-seronegative.

The V and J genes are TRBV6-1 and TRBJ1-2; TRBD1 matches at 8 bases. This CDR3 comprises 12 residues. Germline assignment: CDR1 MNHNS and CDR2 SASEGT. J was trimmed by 8 bases and V by 5 bases; bases with no gene match: 4. The CDR3 DNA is TGTGCCAGCAGTAGCCAGGGGGCAGGCTACACCTTC. Protein: CASSSQGAGYTF.

The rearrangement links TRBV7-9 to TRBJ2-2; 9 positions agree with TRBD1. CDR3 length: 14 residues. The germline V gene encodes CDR1 SEHNR and CDR2 FQNEAQ (reference sequence). Losses at the gene ends were 5 bases for V and 7 bases for J; bases not matched to a gene: 5. CDR3 in DNA: TGTGCCAGCAGCCCGGGACAGGGCGTCGGGGAGCTGTTTTTT. The encoded protein is CASSPGQGVGELFF.

This sequence joins TRBV5-1 and TRBJ2-1, with 15 bases lining up with TRBD2. Germline CDR1 reads SGHRS; CDR2 reads YFSETQ. This CDR3 contains 18 residues. V was clipped by 3 bases and J by 5 bases; unmatched bases: 9. DNA for the CDR3: TGCGCCAGCAGCTGGGTGGGACTAGCGGGAGGCAGTGACAATGAGCAGTTCTTC. Protein product: CASSWVGLAGGSDNEQFF.

V and J are TRBV4-2 and TRBJ1-6; D might be TRBD1 (6 bases). The CDR3 has 17 amino acids. Germline values: CDR1 LGHNA, CDR2 YNFKEQ. Trimming removed 1 base at V and 0 bases at J, with 10 bases between. This CDR3 reads CASSQGQGSSYNSPLHF. The CDR3 nucleotides read TGTGCCAGCAGCCAAGGGCAGGGGAGCTCCTATAATTCACCCCTCCACTTT.

The chain combines TRBV6-5 with TRBJ2-5, with D possibly being TRBD2 (5 bases). This CDR3 comprises 14 residues. The germline V and J ends were trimmed by 8 bases and 5 bases, with 18 bases remaining between them. CDR1 and CDR2 from the germline V gene are MNHEY and SVGAGI. The CDR3 nucleotides are TGTGCCAGCTCCCCTGGTGCCTCGGGGGAGACCCAGTACTTC. Translated, it gives CASSPGASGETQYF.

The chain uses TRBV30 and TRBJ2-1, with D possibly being TRBD1 (5 bases). Germline CDR1 GTSNPN, CDR2 SVGIG (reference sequence). CDR3 length: 11 residues. Deletions cut 8 bases from V and 9 bases from J, with 14 bases between. CDR3 sequence reads: CAGSGALEQFF. The CDR3 nucleotides are TGTGCCGGAAGTGGGGCTCTTGAGCAGTTCTTC.

The chain is built from TRBV28 and TRBJ2-7, with D uncertain. CDR1 is MDHEN and CDR2 is SYDVKM in the germline V gene. V was pared by 4 bases and J by 6 bases, with 16 bases between. The CDR3 loop spans 14 amino acids. The CDR3 DNA sequence: TGTGCCAGCAGTTCCCTGTACGGGTTCTCCGAGCAGTACTTC. Protein: CASSSLYGFSEQYF.

The chain uses TRBV6-1 and TRBJ1-1; 7 bases are shared with TRBD1. The length of the CDR3 is 13 residues. After removal of 5 bases from V and 6 bases from J, the junction contained 6 bases not matched to a gene. Germline assignment: CDR1 MNHNS and CDR2 SASEGT. The CDR3 coding sequence is TGTGCCAGCAGTCAAACAGGGGTCGCTGAAGCTTTCTTT. Its protein is CASSQTGVAEAFF.

The chain joins TRBV4-1 to TRBJ2-7; 9 bases map to TRBD2. This CDR3 has 15 residues. After removal of 8 bases from V and 1 base from J, the junction contained 9 bases not matched to a gene. From germline, CDR1 is MGHRA and CDR2 YSYEKL. CDR3: CASSASLAGSYEQYF. CDR3 sequence (DNA): TGCGCCAGCTCTGCCTCTCTAGCGGGGTCCTACGAGCAGTACTTC.

V usage is TRBV28 and J usage is TRBJ1-4; tentatively, D is TRBD1 (5 bases). CDR1 MDHEN and CDR2 SYDVKM come from the germline V gene. Trimming left V 6 bases short and J 5 bases short, with 10 bases between. The CDR3 covers 13 residues. CDR3 region: CASRSGGNEKLFF. The CDR3 nucleotides read TGTGCCAGCAGGTCGGGGGGAAATGAAAAACTGTTTTTT.

This chain links TRBV18 with TRBJ2-5, with a tentative D call TRBD1 (6 bases). From germline, CDR1 is KGHSH and CDR2 LQKENI. Trimming stripped 6 bases from V and 1 base from J, with 15 bases between. This CDR3 is 15 amino acids long. The CDR3 reads CASSTTGTPQETQYF. DNA of the CDR3: TGTGCCAGCTCTACAACCGGGACACCCCAAGAGACCCAGTACTTC.

This sequence joins TRBV30 and TRBJ1-1, with TRBD1 matching 8 bases. This CDR3 comprises 13 residues. CDR1 and CDR2 from the germline V gene are GTSNPN and SVGIG (reference sequence). Germline trimming cut 2 bases from V and 2 bases from J; bases unmatched to any gene: 1. DNA of the CDR3: TGTGCCTGGAGTCAGGGGGCCAACACTGAAGCTTTCTTT. Amino acids: CAWSQGANTEAFF.

The chain employs TRBV10-1 and TRBJ1-1; possibly TRBD1 for D (6 bases). With 7 bases removed from V and 5 bases from J, the gap between germline ends came to 11 bases. Germline CDR1 and CDR2: WNHNN and SYGVQD (reference sequence). This CDR3 is 12 amino acids long. The chain's CDR3 is CASTEGGTEAFF. The CDR3 bases are TGCGCCAGCACAGAGGGGGGGACTGAAGCTTTCTTT.

The chain has TRBV6-1 and TRBJ1-5; 8 bases are shared with TRBD1. With 6 bases clipped from V and 5 bases from J, the junction kept 3 bases outside the gene matches. This CDR3 has 13 amino acids. Germline V lookup: CDR1 MNHNS, CDR2 SASEGT. CDR3 DNA sequence: TGTGCCAGCAGGAAGGGACAGGATCAGCCCCAGCATTTT. Protein sequence: CASRKGQDQPQHF.

This sequence joins TRBV4-1 and TRBJ1-6; D gene uncertain. V dropped 3 bases and J dropped 7 bases, with 10 bases sitting between them. CDR1 and CDR2 from the germline V gene are MGHRA and YSYEKL. The CDR3 is made up of 14 amino acids. CDR3 in DNA: TGCGCCAGCAGCCAGGCCTTTATGAATTCACCCCTCCACTTT. Protein product: CASSQAFMNSPLHF.

V usage is TRBV7-8 and J usage is TRBJ2-2; the D gene is possibly TRBD1 (5 bases). CDR1 and CDR2 from the germline V gene are SGHVS and FQNEAQ. V lost 1 base, J lost 7 bases, and 13 bases lay in between. The CDR3 extends over 15 amino acids. CDR3 protein: CASSLVGAQGGELFF. CDR3 DNA sequence: TGTGCCAGCAGCTTAGTTGGGGCGCAGGGCGGGGAGCTGTTTTTT.

The V call is TRBV10-3, the J call TRBJ2-1; 8 positions agree with TRBD1. V was pared by 7 bases and J by 0 bases, with 5 bases of the junction left unmatched. The CDR3 is made up of 15 amino acids. The germline V gene encodes CDR1 ENHRY and CDR2 SYGVKD. The DNA for the CDR3 is TGTGCCATCACCCAGGGGGCAGGCTCCTACAATGAGCAGTTCTTC. This sequence encodes CAITQGAGSYNEQFF.

The chain combines TRBV6-5 with TRBJ1-1, with D tentatively TRBD1 (6 bases). The CDR3 covers 13 residues. V dropped 4 bases and J dropped 2 bases, with 8 bases sitting between them. Per germline, CDR1 MNHEY and CDR2 SVGAGI. CDR3 loop: CASSLDRNTEAFF. For the CDR3, the DNA is TGTGCCAGCAGTTTGGACAGAAACACTGAAGCTTTCTTT.

V gene TRBV18 combines with J gene TRBJ2-7; 7 bases align to TRBD2. V was pared by 2 bases and J by 4 bases, with 2 bases of the junction left unmatched. CDR1 and CDR2 from the germline V gene are KGHSH and LQKENI. There are 13 residues in the CDR3. CDR3 bases: TGTGCCAGCTCACCAGGGAGGGTGTACGAGCAGTACTTC. Translation: CASSPGRVYEQYF.

The J gene is TRBJ1-1, the V gene TRBV4-1; possible D gene TRBD1, 5 bases. The CDR3 totals 14 residues. The germline gives CDR1 MGHRA, CDR2 YSYEKL. V lost 4 bases and J 3 bases, leaving 12 bases between the germline ends. The CDR3 protein is CASSLRGIDTEAFF. In nucleotides, the CDR3 is TGCGCCAGCAGCCTAAGGGGAATCGACACTGAAGCTTTCTTT.

The chain recombines TRBV7-9 with TRBJ2-7, with D uncertain. V gave up 5 bases and J gave up 3 bases, with 8 bases separating them. The CDR3 is 12 residues long. Looked up from germline, CDR1 is SEHNR and CDR2 is FQNEAQ (reference sequence). The CDR3 spells CASSPDYYEQYF. The CDR3 coding sequence is TGTGCCAGCAGCCCAGATTACTACGAGCAGTACTTC.

This chain uses TRBV10-2 with TRBJ2-7; D unresolved. Between the trimmed V and J ends, which lost 9 bases and 3 bases, there was a span of 15 bases. The CDR3 extends over 13 amino acids. Germline lookup yields CDR1 WSHSY and CDR2 SAAADI. This chain's CDR3 is CASTPSYIYEQYF. In DNA form, the CDR3 reads TGCGCCAGTACCCCCTCCTATATCTACGAGCAGTACTTC.

This chain connects TRBV29-1 to TRBJ1-1, with D perhaps TRBD1 (6 bases). The V gene's germline CDR1 is SQVTM and CDR2 ANQGSEA. This CDR3 comprises 12 residues. The germline V and J ends were trimmed by 6 bases and 5 bases, with 13 bases remaining between them. The CDR3 is CSVRDTGTEAFF. CDR3 DNA sequence: TGCAGCGTACGGGACACGGGGACTGAAGCTTTCTTT.

This chain links TRBV7-9 with TRBJ2-3, with a weak D call TRBD1 (5 bases). V lost 5 bases, J lost 6 bases, and 15 bases lay in between. The germline V gene encodes CDR1 SEHNR and CDR2 FQNEAQ (reference sequence). The CDR3 loop spans 14 amino acids. DNA of the CDR3: TGTGCCAGCAGCCTCAATGGGGCGAGCGATACGCAGTATTTT. It is translated as CASSLNGASDTQYF. Full variable domain (outside the CDR3, taken from reference TRBV7-9 and TRBJ2-3): DTGVSQNPRHKITKRGQNVTFRCDPISEHNRLYWYRQTLGQGPEFLTYFQNEAQLEKSRLLSDRFSAERPKGSFSTLEIQRTEQGDSAMYLCASSLNGASDTQYFGPGTRLTVL.

This chain connects TRBV6-5 to TRBJ2-7; maybe TRBD2 (6 bases). In germline, CDR1 is MNHEY, CDR2 SVGAGI. The length of the CDR3 is 13 residues. The V and J ends lost 0 bases and 7 bases respectively, with 10 bases between them. The CDR3 region is CASSYSGGGEQYF. Here the CDR3 DNA reads TGTGCCAGCAGTTACTCGGGGGGTGGGGAGCAGTACTTC.

This chain joins TRBV2 and TRBJ2-2; 9 bases map to TRBD1. Germline loops: CDR1 SNHLY, CDR2 FYNNEI. This CDR3 spans 16 amino acids. The V segment lost 7 bases and the J segment 2 bases; nucleotides outside the gene matches: 8. CDR3 sequence: CASTSWTGVNTGELFF. The CDR3 region has the DNA TGTGCCAGCACATCCTGGACAGGGGTTAACACCGGGGAGCTGTTTTTT.

The CDR3 nucleotides read TGCGCCAGCAGCCTAAATTCCGGGACAGGGGGGAGCACAGATACGCAGTATTTT. It yields the protein CASSLNSGTGGSTDTQYF. The chain couples TRBV10-2 to TRBJ2-3, with 11 positions matching TRBD1. Losses at the gene ends were 6 bases for V and 0 bases for J; bases not matched to a gene: 11. CDR3 length: 18 residues. Germline V gene data show CDR1 as WSHSY and CDR2 as SAAADI.